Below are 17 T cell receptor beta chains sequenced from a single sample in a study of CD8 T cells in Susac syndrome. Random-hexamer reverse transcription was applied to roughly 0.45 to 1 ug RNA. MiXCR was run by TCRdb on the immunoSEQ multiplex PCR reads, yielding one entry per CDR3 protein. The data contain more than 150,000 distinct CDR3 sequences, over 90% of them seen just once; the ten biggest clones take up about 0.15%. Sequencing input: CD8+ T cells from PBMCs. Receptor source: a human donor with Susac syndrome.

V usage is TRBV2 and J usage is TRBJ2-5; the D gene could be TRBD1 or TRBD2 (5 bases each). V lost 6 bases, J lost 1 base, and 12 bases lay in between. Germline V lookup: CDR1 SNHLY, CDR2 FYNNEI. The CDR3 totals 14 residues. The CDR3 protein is CASSDLRGQETQYF. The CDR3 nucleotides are TGTGCCAGCAGCGACTTGAGGGGCCAAGAGACCCAGTACTTC.

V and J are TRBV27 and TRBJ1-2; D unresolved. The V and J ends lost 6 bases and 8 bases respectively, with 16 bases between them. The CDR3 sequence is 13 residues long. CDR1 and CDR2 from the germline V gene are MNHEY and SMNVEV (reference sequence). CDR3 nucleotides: TGTGCCAGCAGACCCTCTTTATACGGCGGCTACACCTTC. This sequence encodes CASRPSLYGGYTF.

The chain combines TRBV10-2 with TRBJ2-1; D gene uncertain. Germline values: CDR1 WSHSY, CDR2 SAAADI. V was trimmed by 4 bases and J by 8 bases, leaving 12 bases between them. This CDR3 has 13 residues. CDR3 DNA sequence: TGCGCCAGCAGTGTGGCCCTACATGATGAGCAGTTCTTC. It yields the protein CASSVALHDEQFF.

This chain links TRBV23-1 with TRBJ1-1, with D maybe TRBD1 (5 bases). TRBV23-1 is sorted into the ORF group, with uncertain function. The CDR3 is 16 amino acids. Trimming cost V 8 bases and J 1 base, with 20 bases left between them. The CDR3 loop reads CASHGKSGTKNTEAFF. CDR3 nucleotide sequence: TGCGCCAGCCACGGGAAGTCAGGGACGAAGAACACTGAAGCTTTCTTT.

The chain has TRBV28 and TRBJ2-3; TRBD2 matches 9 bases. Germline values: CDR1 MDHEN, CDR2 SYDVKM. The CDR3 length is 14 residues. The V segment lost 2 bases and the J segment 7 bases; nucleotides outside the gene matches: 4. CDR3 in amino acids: CASSLIAGVHTQYF. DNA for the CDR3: TGTGCCAGCAGTTTAATAGCGGGAGTGCATACGCAGTATTTT.

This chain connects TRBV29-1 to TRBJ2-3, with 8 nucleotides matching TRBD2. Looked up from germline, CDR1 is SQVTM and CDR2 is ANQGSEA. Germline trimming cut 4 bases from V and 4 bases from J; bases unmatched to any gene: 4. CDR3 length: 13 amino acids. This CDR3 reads CSVGGAGADTQYF. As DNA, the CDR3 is TGCAGCGTTGGGGGAGCGGGGGCAGATACGCAGTATTTT.

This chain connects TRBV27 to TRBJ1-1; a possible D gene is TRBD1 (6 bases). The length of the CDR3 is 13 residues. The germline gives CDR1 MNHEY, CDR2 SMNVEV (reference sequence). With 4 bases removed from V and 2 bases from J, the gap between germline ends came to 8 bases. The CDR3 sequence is CASSYRANTEAFF. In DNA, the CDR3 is TGTGCCAGCAGTTACAGGGCAAACACTGAAGCTTTCTTT.

The CDR3 loop is CATLGQGNGYTF. The CDR3 DNA sequence: TGTGCCACCTTGGGACAGGGGAATGGCTACACCTTC. J is TRBJ1-2 and V is TRBV27, with 10 nucleotides matching TRBD1. This CDR3 comprises 12 residues. J was trimmed by 6 bases and V by 10 bases; bases with no gene match: 5. CDR1 is MNHEY, CDR2 SMNVEV, per germline (reference sequence).

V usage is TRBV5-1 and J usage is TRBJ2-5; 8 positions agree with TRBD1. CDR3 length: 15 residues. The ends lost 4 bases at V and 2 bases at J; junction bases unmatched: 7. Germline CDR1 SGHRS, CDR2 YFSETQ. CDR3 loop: CASSDGQGRQETQYF. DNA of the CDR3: TGCGCCAGCAGCGACGGACAGGGACGTCAAGAGACCCAGTACTTC.

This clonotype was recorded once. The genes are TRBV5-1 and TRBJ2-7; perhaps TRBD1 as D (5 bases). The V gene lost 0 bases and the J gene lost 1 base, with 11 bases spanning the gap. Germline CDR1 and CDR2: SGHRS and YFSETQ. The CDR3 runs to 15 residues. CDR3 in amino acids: CASSLAQAKSYEQYF. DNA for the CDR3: TGCGCCAGCAGCTTGGCACAGGCAAAGTCCTACGAGCAGTACTTC.

The DNA for the CDR3 is TGTGCCAGTAGGGGCAGGGGGTCCAATGAGCAGTTCTTC. Amino acids: CASRGRGSNEQFF. The chain recombines TRBV19 with TRBJ2-1; 7 nucleotides align to TRBD1. Germline loops: CDR1 LNHDA, CDR2 SQIVND (reference sequence). V shed 6 bases, J shed 6 bases, and the junction held 5 bases outside the gene matches. The CDR3 runs to 13 residues.

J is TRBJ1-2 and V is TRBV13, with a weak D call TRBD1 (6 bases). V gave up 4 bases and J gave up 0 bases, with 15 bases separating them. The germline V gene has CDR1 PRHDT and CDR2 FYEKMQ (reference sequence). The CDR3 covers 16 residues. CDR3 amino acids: CASSSWAGASNYGYTF. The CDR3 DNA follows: TGTGCCAGCAGCTCCTGGGCAGGGGCTTCTAACTATGGCTACACCTTC. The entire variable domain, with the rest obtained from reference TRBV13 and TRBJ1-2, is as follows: AAGVIQSPRHLIKEKRETATLKCYPIPRHDTVYWYQQGPGQDPQFLISFYEKMQSDKGSIPDRFSAQQFSDYHSELNMSSLELGDSALYFCASSSWAGASNYGYTFGSGTRLTVV.

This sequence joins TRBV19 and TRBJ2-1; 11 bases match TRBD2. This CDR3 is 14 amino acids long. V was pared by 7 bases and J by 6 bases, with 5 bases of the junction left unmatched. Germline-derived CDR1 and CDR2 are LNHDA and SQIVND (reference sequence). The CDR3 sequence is CASNVGLAGNEQFF. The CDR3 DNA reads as TGTGCCAGTAACGTCGGACTAGCGGGCAATGAGCAGTTCTTC.

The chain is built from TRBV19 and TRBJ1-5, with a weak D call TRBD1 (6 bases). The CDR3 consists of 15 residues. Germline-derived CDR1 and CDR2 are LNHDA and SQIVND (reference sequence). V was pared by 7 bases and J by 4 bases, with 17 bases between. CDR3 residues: CASIFGGTSNQPQHF. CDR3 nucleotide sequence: TGTGCCAGTATCTTCGGGGGGACAAGTAATCAGCCCCAGCATTTT.

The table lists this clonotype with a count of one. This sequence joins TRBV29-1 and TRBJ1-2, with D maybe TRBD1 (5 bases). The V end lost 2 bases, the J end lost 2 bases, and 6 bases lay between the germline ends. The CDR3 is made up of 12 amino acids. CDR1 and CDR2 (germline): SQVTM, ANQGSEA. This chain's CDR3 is CSVEQGNYGYTF. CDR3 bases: TGCAGCGTTGAACAGGGAAACTATGGCTACACCTTC.

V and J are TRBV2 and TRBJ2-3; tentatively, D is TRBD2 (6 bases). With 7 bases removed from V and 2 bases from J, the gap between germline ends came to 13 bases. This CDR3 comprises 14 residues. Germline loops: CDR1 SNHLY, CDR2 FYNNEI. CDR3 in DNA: TGTGCCAGCAAGGTCGGGGGATACACAGATACGCAGTATTTT. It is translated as CASKVGGYTDTQYF.

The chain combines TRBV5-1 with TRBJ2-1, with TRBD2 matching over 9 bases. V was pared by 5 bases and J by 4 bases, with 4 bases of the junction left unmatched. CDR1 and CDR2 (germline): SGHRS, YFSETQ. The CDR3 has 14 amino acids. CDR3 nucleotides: TGCGCCAGCAGGAGTAGCGGGAGTTACAATGAGCAGTTCTTC. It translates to CASRSSGSYNEQFF.